The 5 T cell receptor beta chains reported below all come from one sample, sequenced in a study of metastatic and nonmetastatic thyroid tumors. Each patient went into thyroid surgery without having received any treatment. MiXCR re-clonotyped the PCR reads for TCRdb. The sample gives about 5,500 clones, more than 35% of which show up once; 16% is in the top ten. Sequencing used tumor tissue. The source of these receptors is a male donor with papillary thyroid cancer or a benign thyroid nodule (not recorded which). Some clones in this sample may be carry-over from other donors' samples.

About this clone itself: Since the CDR3 does not end with the conserved phenylalanine or tryptophan, this likely comes from a read error. The chain combines TRBV28 with TRBJ2-1; TRBD1 aligns across 10 bases. CDR1 is MDHEN and CDR2 is SYDVKM in the germline V gene. This CDR3 is 14 amino acids long. V lost 8 bases and J lost 8; bases outside the gene matches: 9. CDR3 residues: CASHSTGGKDEQFL. CDR3 in DNA: TGTGCCAGCCACTCGACAGGGGGCAAGGATGAGCAGTTCCTC.

This clone was recorded a few times. The chain carries TRBV2 and TRBJ2-7; 9 bases are a match to TRBD1. This CDR3 is 13 amino acids long. CDR1 is SNHLY and CDR2 is FYNNEI in the germline V gene. With 4 bases clipped from V and 6 bases from J, the junction kept 4 bases outside the gene matches. CDR3 in amino acids: CASSGDRAFEQYF. In DNA form, the CDR3 reads TGTGCCAGCAGTGGGGACAGGGCCTTCGAGCAGTACTTC.

There are a few counts of this clone. The chain uses TRBV6-2 or TRBV6-3 and TRBJ2-7, with 10 bases lining up with TRBD1. CDR1 and CDR2 from the germline V gene are MNHEY and SVGEGT. Germline trimming cut 6 bases from V and 6 bases from J; bases unmatched to any gene: 11. This CDR3 spans 15 amino acids. The CDR3 spells CASRVSGTGAREQYF. CDR3 DNA: TGTGCCAGCAGGGTTTCCGGGACAGGGGCCCGCGAGCAGTACTTC.

The chain uses TRBV5-6 and TRBJ2-3, with no clear D. Germline CDR1 is SGHDT and CDR2 is YYEEEE. This CDR3 has 16 amino acids. With 0 bases removed from V and 0 bases from J, the gap between germline ends came to 11 bases. In nucleotides, the CDR3 is TGTGCCAGCAGCTTGGCCCTTTCCCCAAGCACAGATACGCAGTATTTT. This codes for CASSLALSPSTDTQYF.

This clone was seen a handful of times. V gene TRBV27 combines with J gene TRBJ1-5; 10 bases are shared with TRBD1. CDR1 MNHEY and CDR2 SMNVEV come from the germline V gene (reference sequence). V lost 6 bases and J lost 7; bases outside the gene matches: 3. The CDR3 has 13 amino acids. As DNA, the CDR3 is TGTGCCAGCAGCTGGGACAGGGGACAGCCCCAGCATTTT. As protein: CASSWDRGQPQHF.